This entry features one T cell receptor (beta chain) sequence. Antigen specificity is unknown. The V end was cut by 2 bases, the J end by 5 bases, with 15 bases between. CDR3 size: 15 residues. From germline, CDR1 is KGHSH and CDR2 LQKENI. Profiling relied on immunoSEQ multiplex PCR, and the TCRdb table lists in-frame clones only, not all of them. The sample carries around 340,000 clones, about 93% recorded once. The data derive from a study of brain T cells in children with intractable seizures. Time point described: blood from clinic visit 5 months post-surgery; TSC patient then seizure free. Patients received at least one anti-epileptic drug before surgery. General study findings and limits: Absence of clones before surgery may stem from lower sequencing depth.

The specimen was peripheral blood, collected more than 4 months after surgery. The chain recombines TRBV18 with TRBJ1-2; maybe TRBD1 (6 bases). This receptor was obtained from a boy younger than two with tuberous sclerosis and intractable seizures. In DNA, the CDR3 is TGTGCCAGCTCACCAGTCTCAGGGACAAAATATGGCTACACCTTC. The encoded protein is CASSPVSGTKYGYTF.